The clone carrying this TCR beta chain was picked up many times. Its antigen is as yet unknown. The CDR3 has 16 amino acids. Trimming at V came to 6 bases and at J to 1 base, leaving 8 bases not matched to a gene. Germline values: CDR1 MNHEY, CDR2 SVGAGI. This sample stems from a study of T-cell memory formation after mild COVID-19. Findings and caveats of the study: Clones that got smaller from day 15 to 85 had even CD4/CD8, while clones growing later tipped toward CD4+.

TCRdb redid the calling of the 5' RACE reads with MiXCR, one entry per CDR3 protein. The table has some 290,000 distinct CDR3 sequences, around 15% seen once; the top ten hold around a fifth. The clonotype originates from a young man who had mild COVID-19 (a few samples of this study predate the infection). Cell type and time point are not known. The V gene is TRBV6-5, the J gene TRBJ2-5; 10 nucleotides align to TRBD2. Specimen: PBMCs or a T cell subset sorted from them (not recorded which). CDR3 DNA sequence: TGTGCCAGCAGACCGACACTAGCGGGGCCCCAAGAGACCCAGTACTTC. Amino acid sequence: CASRPTLAGPQETQYF.